This entry features one T cell receptor (beta chain) sequence. Germline V CDR1 and CDR2: WNHNN, SYGVQD (reference sequence). CDR3 size: 16 residues. Germline trimming cut 6 bases from V and 2 bases from J; bases unmatched to any gene: 10. In the original processing: Reference gene primer amplification yielded estimated nucleated cell counts. Data came from immunoSEQ multiplex PCR; TCRdb stores just in-frame clones and leaves some out. V, J and clone size are taken as reported in that table, and D and trimming were inferred from the DNA itself. The sample lists roughly 200,000 clones, just under 90% occurring once. This record belongs to a study of blood T cell repertoires in COVID-19. Participants, roughly 18 to 89 years old, spanned some 23 US areas.

Sample: PBMCs or T cells enriched from blood (not recorded which). The rearrangement links TRBV10-1 to TRBJ2-3; 8 positions agree with TRBD2. This receptor was taken from a man between 25 and 39 years old who had recovered from COVID-19. The CDR3 protein is CASSDRLAGYTDTQYF. The CDR3 DNA is TGCGCCAGCAGCGACAGGCTAGCGGGTTACACAGATACGCAGTATTTT.